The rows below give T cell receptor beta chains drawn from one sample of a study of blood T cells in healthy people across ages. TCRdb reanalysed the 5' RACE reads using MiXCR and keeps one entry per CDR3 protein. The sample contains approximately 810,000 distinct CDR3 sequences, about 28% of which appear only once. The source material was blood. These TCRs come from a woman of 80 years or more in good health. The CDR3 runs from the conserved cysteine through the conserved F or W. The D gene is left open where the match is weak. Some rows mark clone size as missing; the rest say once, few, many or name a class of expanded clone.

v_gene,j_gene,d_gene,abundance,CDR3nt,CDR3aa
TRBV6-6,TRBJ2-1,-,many,TGTGCCAGCAGTGACCGAGTGATATCAACCTACAATGAGCAGTTCTTC,CASSDRVISTYNEQFF
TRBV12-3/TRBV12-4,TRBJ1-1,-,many,TGTGCCAGCAGTCAGGACATTTCGAACACTGAAGCTTTCTTT,CASSQDISNTEAFF
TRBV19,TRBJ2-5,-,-,TGTGCCAGTAGTTCACAGGACAGCCAAGAGACCCAGTACTTC,CASSSQDSQETQYF
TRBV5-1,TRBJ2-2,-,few,TGCGCCAGCAGCTTGGCCGTTTTTGTATGGGGCAGTGGATCCGGGGAGCTGTTTTTT,CASSLAVFVWGSGSGELFF
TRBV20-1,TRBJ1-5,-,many,TGCAGTGCCGGAGGGATAAATCAGCCCCAGCATTTT,CSAGGINQPQHF
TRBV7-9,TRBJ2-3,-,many,TGTGCCAGCAGCTTAGAGGGCTATACGCAGTATTTT,CASSLEGYTQYF
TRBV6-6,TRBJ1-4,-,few,TGTGCCAGCAGGTTGGGGGGAGGAGGTGAAAAACTGTTTTTT,CASRLGGGGEKLFF
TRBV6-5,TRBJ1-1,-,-,TGTGCCAGCGTGGGGGGCACTGAAGCTTTCTTT,CASVGGTEAFF
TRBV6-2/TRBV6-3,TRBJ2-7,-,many,TGTGCCAGCAGCCCGACGTGGGGTTTCGACGAGCAGTACTTC,CASSPTWGFDEQYF
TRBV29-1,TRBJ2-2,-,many,TGCAGCGTGAGGGAGAGGACGAACACCGGGGAGCTGTTTTTT,CSVRERTNTGELFF
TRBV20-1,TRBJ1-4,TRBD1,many,TGCAGTGCAACGACAGGGCGTAATGAAAAACTGTTTTTT,CSATTGRNEKLFF
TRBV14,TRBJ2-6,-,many,TGTGCCAGCAGCCAAGTCAAGGGGAAGCTCTCTGGGGCCAACGTCCTGACTTTC,CASSQVKGKLSGANVLTF
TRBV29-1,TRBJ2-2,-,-,TGCAGCGTCCCCACCTATAGCGGGGAGCTGTTTTTT,CSVPTYSGELFF
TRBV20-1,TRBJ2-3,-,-,TGCAGTGCTAGAGAACAGGGCACAGATACGCAGTATTTT,CSAREQGTDTQYF
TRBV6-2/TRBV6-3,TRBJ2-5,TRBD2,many,TGTGCCAGCAGTTACACAAGCGGGGGTGTACAAGAGACCCAGTACTTC,CASSYTSGGVQETQYF
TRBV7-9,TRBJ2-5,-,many,TGTGCCAGCAGCTTAGCGCTTGGAGACGGAACCCAGTACTTC,CASSLALGDGTQYF
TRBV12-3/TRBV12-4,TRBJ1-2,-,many,TGTGCCAGCAGTACTAAGTGGGACTATGGCTACACCTTC,CASSTKWDYGYTF
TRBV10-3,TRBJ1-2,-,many,TGTGCCATCAGTGAGTACAGCAATGGCTACACCTTC,CAISEYSNGYTF
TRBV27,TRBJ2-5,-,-,TGTGCCAGCAGTTTGGGGAGGGGGCAAGGGACCCAGTACTTC,CASSLGRGQGTQYF
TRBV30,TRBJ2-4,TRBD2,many,TGTGCCTGGAGCGGGCGGGGGGGTGTAGGGAACATTCAGTACTTC,CAWSGRGGVGNIQYF
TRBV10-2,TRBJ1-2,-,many,TGCGCCAGCAGTGCCGGACACCCCTCTAACTATGGCTACACCTTC,CASSAGHPSNYGYTF
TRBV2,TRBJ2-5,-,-,TGTGCCAGCCAAGGTCCAGGGAAAGAGACCCAGTACTTC,CASQGPGKETQYF
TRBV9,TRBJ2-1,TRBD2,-,TGTGCCAGCAGCCCCGGCTCTAGCGGGGGAGGTGAGCAGTTCTTC,CASSPGSSGGGEQFF
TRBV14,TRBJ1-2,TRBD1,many,TGTGCCAGCAGCCAAGATTACGGACAGGGGAGGTCGTTGGGTGGCTACACCTTC,CASSQDYGQGRSLGGYTF
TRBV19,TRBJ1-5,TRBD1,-,TGTGCCAGTAGTAGCAGGACAGGGAATAGCAATCAGCCCCAGCATTTT,CASSSRTGNSNQPQHF
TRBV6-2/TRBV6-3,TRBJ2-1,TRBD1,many,TGTGCCAGCAGGTACAGGGGCCGCTCCTACAATGAGCAGTTCTTC,CASRYRGRSYNEQFF
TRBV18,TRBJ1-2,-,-,TGTGCCAGCTCACCAAGCGCTCCGGGGGGAAATCGCGGCTACACCTTC,CASSPSAPGGNRGYTF
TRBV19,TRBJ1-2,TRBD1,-,TGTGCCAGTATCCCGAGAGGACAGGGGTTGAGCTATGGCTACACCTTC,CASIPRGQGLSYGYTF
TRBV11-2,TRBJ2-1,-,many,TGTGCCAGCAAAGGTGGTAATGAGCAGTTCTTC,CASKGGNEQFF
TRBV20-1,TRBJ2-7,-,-,TGCAGTGCTAGGGGAAGGGCGGACTACGAGCAGTACTTC,CSARGRADYEQYF
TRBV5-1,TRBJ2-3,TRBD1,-,TGCGCCACCGGACAGGGGTTGAGCACAGATACGCAGTATTTT,CATGQGLSTDTQYF
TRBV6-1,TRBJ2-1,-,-,TGTGCCAGCAGTGAAGTAGTGGGCCAGTACAATGAGCAGTTCTTC,CASSEVVGQYNEQFF
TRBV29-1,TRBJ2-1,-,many,TGCAGCGCCGGGCCCTACAATGAGCAGTTCTTC,CSAGPYNEQFF
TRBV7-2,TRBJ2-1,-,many,TGTGCCAGCAGCTTAGCCCCTAATGAGCAGTTCTTC,CASSLAPNEQFF
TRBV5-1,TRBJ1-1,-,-,TGCGCCAGCAGCCCCGGACGTACCATGAACACTGAAGCTTTCTTT,CASSPGRTMNTEAFF
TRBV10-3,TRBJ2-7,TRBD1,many,TGTGCCATCAGTGAGTGGACAGGGGGGTCCTACGAGCAGTACTTC,CAISEWTGGSYEQYF
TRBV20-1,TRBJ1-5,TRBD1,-,TGCAGTGCTAGTCGGTCAGGGGGCCTCTTTAGCAATCAGCCCCAGCATTTT,CSASRSGGLFSNQPQHF
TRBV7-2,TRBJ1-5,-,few,TGTGCCAGCAGCCCCACTAGGGGGGTCGGCAATCAGCCCCAGCATTTT,CASSPTRGVGNQPQHF
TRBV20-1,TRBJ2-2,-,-,TGCAGTGCTTATACACCGAACACCGGGGAGCTGTTTTTT,CSAYTPNTGELFF
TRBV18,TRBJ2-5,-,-,TGTGCCAGCTCACCAGGGGGGTTGAAGACCCAGTACTTC,CASSPGGLKTQYF
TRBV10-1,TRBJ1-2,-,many,TGCGCCAGCAGTATTGGACCCAACTATGGCTACACCTTC,CASSIGPNYGYTF
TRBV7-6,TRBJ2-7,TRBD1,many,TGTGCCAGCAGCCTAAGACAGGGGCTCTTAACCTACGAGCAGTACTTC,CASSLRQGLLTYEQYF